The TCR beta chain under discussion was sequenced for a study of CD4+ T cells in melanoma. General study points: A reported correlation linked neoantigen-specific CD4+ T cells to CD8+, macrophage and B cell function. Diverse differentiation states were reported for melanoma neoantigen-specific CD4+ T cells.

Per germline, CDR1 SEHNR and CDR2 FQNEAQ (reference sequence). CDR3 length: 15 amino acids. J lost 3 bases, V lost 4 bases, and 7 bases had no gene match. TCRdb's table, derived via immunoSEQ multiplex PCR, lists solely in-frame clones and lacks some. The sample includes around 130,000 clones, about nine tenths of them seen just once. Regarding this clone: Its antigen remains unidentified.

The chain links TRBV7-9 to TRBJ2-5; 8 bases match TRBD2. This clonotype was obtained from a human donor with melanoma. For the CDR3, the DNA is TGTGCCAGCAGCTCGGGGGGGGGAACCAAAGAGACCCAGTACTTC. This sequence encodes CASSSGGGTKETQYF.